This T cell receptor (beta chain) was retrieved from a study of monozygotic twins with cystic fibrosis. The study's findings and limits: In this small cohort, shared CDR3 numbers showed no association with age, concordance or disease severity.

CDR1 and CDR2 from the germline V gene are MGHRA and YSYEKL. The germline V and J ends were trimmed by 2 bases and 5 bases, with 21 bases remaining between them. The CDR3 consists of 18 residues. This clone was observed once. Its antigen remains unknown. Here immunoSEQ multiplex PCR was the method, and the copy in TCRdb shows in-frame clones only, minus some. The profile shows about 29,000 clones, around four fifths of them singletons. V and J are TRBV4-1 and TRBJ1-4; maybe TRBD1 (5 bases). The sequence derives from a girl aged 2 to 9 with cystic fibrosis. Sequenced: blood. The chain's CDR3 is CASSQYLGPKPPNEKLFF. In DNA, the CDR3 is TGCGCCAGCAGCCAATACTTGGGGCCCAAACCACCAAATGAAAAACTGTTTTTT.